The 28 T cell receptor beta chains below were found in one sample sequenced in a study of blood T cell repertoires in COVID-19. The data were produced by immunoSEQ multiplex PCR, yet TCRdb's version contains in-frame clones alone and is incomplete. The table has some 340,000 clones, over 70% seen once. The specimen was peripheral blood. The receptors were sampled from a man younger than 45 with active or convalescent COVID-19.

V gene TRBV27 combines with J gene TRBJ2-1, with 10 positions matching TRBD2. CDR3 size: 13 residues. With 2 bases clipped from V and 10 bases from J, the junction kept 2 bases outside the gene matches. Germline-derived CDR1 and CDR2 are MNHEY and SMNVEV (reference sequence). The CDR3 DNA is TGTGCCAGCAGTTTAGTGGGACTAGCGGAGCAGTTCTTC. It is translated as CASSLVGLAEQFF.

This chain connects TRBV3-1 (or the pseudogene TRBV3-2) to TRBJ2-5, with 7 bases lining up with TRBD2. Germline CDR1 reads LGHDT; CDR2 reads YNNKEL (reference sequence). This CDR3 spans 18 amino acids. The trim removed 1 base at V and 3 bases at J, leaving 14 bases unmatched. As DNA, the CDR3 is TGTGCCAGCAGCCAAGGCGGGGCGGTGGGAGGGAGGAAAGAGACCCAGTACTTC. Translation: CASSQGGAVGGRKETQYF.

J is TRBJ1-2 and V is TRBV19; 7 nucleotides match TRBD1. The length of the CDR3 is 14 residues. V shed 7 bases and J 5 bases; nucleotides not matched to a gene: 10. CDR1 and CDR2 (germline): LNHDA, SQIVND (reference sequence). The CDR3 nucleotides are TGTGCCAGTACCCCGGACAGGTTCCCTTATGGCTACACCTTC. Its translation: CASTPDRFPYGYTF.

CDR3 DNA sequence: TGTGCCAGCTCATCCCCGACTAGCGACCAAGAGACCCAGTACTTC. It is translated as CASSSPTSDQETQYF. V usage is TRBV18 and J usage is TRBJ2-5; 8 bases are a match to TRBD2. The CDR3 has 15 residues. V lost 5 bases and J lost 0; bases outside the gene matches: 5. CDR1 is KGHSH, CDR2 LQKENI, per germline. Supplemented by reference TRBV18 and TRBJ2-5, the full variable domain reads NAGVMQNPRHLVRRRGQEARLRCSPMKGHSHVYWYRQLPEEGLKFMVYLQKENIIDESGMPKERFSAEFPKEGPSILRIQQVVRGDSAAYFCASSSPTSDQETQYFGPGTRLLVL.

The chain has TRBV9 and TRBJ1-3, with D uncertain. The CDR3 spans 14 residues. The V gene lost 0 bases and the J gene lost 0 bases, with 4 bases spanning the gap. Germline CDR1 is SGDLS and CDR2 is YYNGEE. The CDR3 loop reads CASSVELSGNTIYF. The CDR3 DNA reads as TGTGCCAGCAGCGTAGAGCTCTCTGGAAACACCATATATTTT.

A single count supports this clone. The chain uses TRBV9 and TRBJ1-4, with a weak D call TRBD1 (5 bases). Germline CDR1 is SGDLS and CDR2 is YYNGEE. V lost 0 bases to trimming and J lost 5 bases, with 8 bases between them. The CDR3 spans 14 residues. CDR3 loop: CASSVGRGNEKLFF. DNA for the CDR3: TGTGCCAGCAGCGTAGGGCGGGGGAATGAAAAACTGTTTTTT.

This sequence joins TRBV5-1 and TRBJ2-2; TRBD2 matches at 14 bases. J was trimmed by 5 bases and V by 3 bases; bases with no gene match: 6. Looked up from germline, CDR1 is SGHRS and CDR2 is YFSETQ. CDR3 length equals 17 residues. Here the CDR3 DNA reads TGCGCCAGCAGCTACGGGACTAGCGGGAGTGGAACCGGGGAGCTGTTTTTT. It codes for CASSYGTSGSGTGELFF.

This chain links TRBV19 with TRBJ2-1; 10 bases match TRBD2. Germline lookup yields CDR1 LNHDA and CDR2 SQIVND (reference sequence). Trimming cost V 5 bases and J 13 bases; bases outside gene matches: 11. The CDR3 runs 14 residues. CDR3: CASSEVAGGNYQFF. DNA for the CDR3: TGTGCCAGTAGTGAAGTAGCGGGAGGAAATTATCAGTTCTTC.

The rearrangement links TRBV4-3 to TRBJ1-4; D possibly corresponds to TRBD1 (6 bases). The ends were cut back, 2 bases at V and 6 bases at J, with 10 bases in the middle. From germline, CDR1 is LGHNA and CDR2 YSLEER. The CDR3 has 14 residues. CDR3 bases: TGCGCCAGCAGCCAAAGGACAGAGGATGAAAAACTGTTTTTT. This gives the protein CASSQRTEDEKLFF.

CDR3 coding DNA: TGTGCCAGCAGCCTCGGGGGAGCAGGGAGTAATTCACCCCTCCACTTT. Encoded protein: CASSLGGAGSNSPLHF. The chain recombines TRBV11-2 with TRBJ1-6; tentatively, D is TRBD1 (5 bases). The germline V gene encodes CDR1 SGHAT and CDR2 FQNNGV. V was clipped by 5 bases and J by 6 bases, with 17 bases between them. This CDR3 is 16 amino acids long. The whole variable domain, remainder taken from reference TRBV11-2 and TRBJ1-6, is EAGVAQSPRYKIIEKRQSVAFWCNPISGHATLYWYQQILGQGPKLLIQFQNNGVVDDSQLPKDRFSAERLKGVDSTLKIQPAKLEDSAVYLCASSLGGAGSNSPLHFGNGTRLTVT.

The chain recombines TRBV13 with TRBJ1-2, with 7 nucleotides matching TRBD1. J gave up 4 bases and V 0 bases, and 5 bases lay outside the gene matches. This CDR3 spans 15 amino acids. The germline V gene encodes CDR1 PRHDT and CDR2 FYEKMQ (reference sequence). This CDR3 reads CASSLGGQPLYGYTF. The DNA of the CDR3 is TGTGCCAGCAGCTTAGGGGGACAGCCTCTCTATGGCTACACCTTC. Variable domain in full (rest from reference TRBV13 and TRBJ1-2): AAGVIQSPRHLIKEKRETATLKCYPIPRHDTVYWYQQGPGQDPQFLISFYEKMQSDKGSIPDRFSAQQFSDYHSELNMSSLELGDSALYFCASSLGGQPLYGYTFGSGTRLTVV.

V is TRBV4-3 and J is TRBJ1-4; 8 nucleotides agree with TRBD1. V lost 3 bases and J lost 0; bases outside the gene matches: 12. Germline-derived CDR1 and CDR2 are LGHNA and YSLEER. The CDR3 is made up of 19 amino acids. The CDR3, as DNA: TGCGCCAGCAGCCACCGATTCATAGGACAGGGAGCAACTAATGAAAAACTGTTTTTT. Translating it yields CASSHRFIGQGATNEKLFF.

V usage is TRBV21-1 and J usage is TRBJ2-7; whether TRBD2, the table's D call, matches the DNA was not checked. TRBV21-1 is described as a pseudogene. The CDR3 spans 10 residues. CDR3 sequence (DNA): TGTGCCCGCGAAGGCGGCGAGCAGTACTTC. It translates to CAREGGEQYF.

CDR3 sequence (DNA): TGTGCCAGCAGCCAACTAGCGGGATACGTTGAGCAGTTCTTC. Protein product: CASSQLAGYVEQFF. The chain couples TRBV7-9 to TRBJ2-1, with 10 bases aligning to TRBD2. From germline, CDR1 is SEHNR and CDR2 FQNEAQ (reference sequence). With 5 bases clipped from V and 9 bases from J, the junction kept 7 bases outside the gene matches. The CDR3 contains 14 residues. The entire variable domain, with the rest obtained from reference TRBV7-9 and TRBJ2-1, is as follows: DTGVSQNPRHKITKRGQNVTFRCDPISEHNRLYWYRQTLGQGPEFLTYFQNEAQLEKSRLLSDRFSAERPKGSFSTLEIQRTEQGDSAMYLCASSQLAGYVEQFFGPGTRLTVL.

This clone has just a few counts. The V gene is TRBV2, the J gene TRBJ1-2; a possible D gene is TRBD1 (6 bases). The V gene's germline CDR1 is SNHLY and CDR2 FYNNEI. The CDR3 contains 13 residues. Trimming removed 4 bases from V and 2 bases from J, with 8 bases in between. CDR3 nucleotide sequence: TGTGCCAGCAGTGGACAGGAAAACTATGGCTACACCTTC. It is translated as CASSGQENYGYTF.

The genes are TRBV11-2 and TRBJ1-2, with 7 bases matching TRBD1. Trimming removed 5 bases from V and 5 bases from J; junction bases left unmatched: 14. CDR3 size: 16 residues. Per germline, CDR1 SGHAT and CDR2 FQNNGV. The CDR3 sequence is CASSLTPRQGRYGYTF. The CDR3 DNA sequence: TGTGCCAGCAGCCTAACCCCGAGACAGGGAAGATATGGCTACACCTTC.

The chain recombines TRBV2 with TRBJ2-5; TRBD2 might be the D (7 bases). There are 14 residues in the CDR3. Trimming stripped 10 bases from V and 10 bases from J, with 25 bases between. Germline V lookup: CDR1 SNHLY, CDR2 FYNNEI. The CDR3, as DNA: TGTGCCACCCAACTGAGGGGGACTACCCGGGGCCAGTACTTC. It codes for CATQLRGTTRGQYF.

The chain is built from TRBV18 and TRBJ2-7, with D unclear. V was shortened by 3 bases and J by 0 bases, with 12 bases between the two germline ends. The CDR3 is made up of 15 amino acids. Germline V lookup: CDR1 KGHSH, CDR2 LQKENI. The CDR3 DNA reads TGTGCCAGCTCACCCCAGAAAAAGTACTCCTACGAGCAGTACTTC. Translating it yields CASSPQKKYSYEQYF.

The CDR3 protein is CASQTGNTEAFF. CDR3 DNA: TGCGCCAGCCAAACGGGGAACACTGAAGCTTTCTTT. The rearrangement uses TRBV5-1 and TRBJ1-1; no definite D call. The CDR3 totals 12 residues. Germline V gene lookup returns CDR1 SGHRS and CDR2 YFSETQ. The V end was cut by 7 bases, the J end by 1 base, with 8 bases between.

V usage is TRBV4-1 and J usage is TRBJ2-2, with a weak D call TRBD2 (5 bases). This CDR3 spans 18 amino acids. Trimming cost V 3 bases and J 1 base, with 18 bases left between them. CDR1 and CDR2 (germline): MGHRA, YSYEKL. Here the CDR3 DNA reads TGCGCCAGCAGCCAGGTGCATCGGGGAAGTGGGAACACCGGGGAGCTGTTTTTT. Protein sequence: CASSQVHRGSGNTGELFF.

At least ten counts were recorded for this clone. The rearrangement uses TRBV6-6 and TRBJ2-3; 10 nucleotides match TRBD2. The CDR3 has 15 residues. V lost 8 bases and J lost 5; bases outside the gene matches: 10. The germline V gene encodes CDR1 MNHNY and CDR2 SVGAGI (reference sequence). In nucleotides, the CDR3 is TGTGCCAGCGGATTAAGCGGGGGGGCCGGAGATACGCAGTATTTT. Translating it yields CASGLSGGAGDTQYF.

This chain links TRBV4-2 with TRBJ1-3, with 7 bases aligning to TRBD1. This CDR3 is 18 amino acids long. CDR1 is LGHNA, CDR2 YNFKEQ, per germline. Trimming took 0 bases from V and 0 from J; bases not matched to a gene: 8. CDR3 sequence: CASSQDRTGANSGNTIYF. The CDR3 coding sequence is TGTGCCAGCAGCCAAGATAGAACAGGGGCCAACTCTGGAAACACCATATATTTT.

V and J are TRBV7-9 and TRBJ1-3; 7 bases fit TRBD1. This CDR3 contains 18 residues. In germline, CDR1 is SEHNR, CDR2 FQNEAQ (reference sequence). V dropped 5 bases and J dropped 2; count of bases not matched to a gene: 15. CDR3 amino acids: CASSRFRDRRSAGNTIYF. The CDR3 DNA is TGTGCCAGCAGCCGATTCCGGGACAGAAGGTCGGCTGGAAACACCATATATTTT.

CDR3 bases: TGCGCCAGCAGCCGGGGGGAAAGGTACGAGCAGTACTTC. It translates to CASSRGERYEQYF. V and J are TRBV4-3 and TRBJ2-7, with D possibly matching TRBD2 (6 bases). The CDR3 consists of 13 residues. Trimming left V 4 bases short and J 4 bases short, with 11 bases between. The germline gives CDR1 LGHNA, CDR2 YSLEER.

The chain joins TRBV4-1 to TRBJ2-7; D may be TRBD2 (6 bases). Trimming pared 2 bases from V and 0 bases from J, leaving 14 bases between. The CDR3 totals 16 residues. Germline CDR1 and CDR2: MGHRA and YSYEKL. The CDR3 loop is CASSQIWAGSSYEQYF. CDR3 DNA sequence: TGCGCCAGCAGCCAAATCTGGGCGGGGAGCTCCTACGAGCAGTACTTC.

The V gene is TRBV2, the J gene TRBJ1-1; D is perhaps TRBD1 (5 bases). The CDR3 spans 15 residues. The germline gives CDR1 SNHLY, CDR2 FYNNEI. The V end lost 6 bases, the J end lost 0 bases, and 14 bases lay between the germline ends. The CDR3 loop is CASSGPDTLNTEAFF. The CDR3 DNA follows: TGTGCCAGCAGCGGTCCGGACACCTTGAACACTGAAGCTTTCTTT.

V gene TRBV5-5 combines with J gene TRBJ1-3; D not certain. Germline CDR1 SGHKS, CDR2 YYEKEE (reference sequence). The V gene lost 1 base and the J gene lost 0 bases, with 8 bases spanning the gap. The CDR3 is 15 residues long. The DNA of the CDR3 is TGTGCCAGCAGCTTGCCCCAGTACTCTGGAAACACCATATATTTT. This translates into CASSLPQYSGNTIYF.

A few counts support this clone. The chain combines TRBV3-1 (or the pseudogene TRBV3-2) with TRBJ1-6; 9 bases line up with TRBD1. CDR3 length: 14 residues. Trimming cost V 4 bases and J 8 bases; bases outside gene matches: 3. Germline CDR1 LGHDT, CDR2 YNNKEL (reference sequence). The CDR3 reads CASSLRDRDSPLHF. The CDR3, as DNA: TGTGCCAGCAGCCTCCGGGACAGGGATTCACCCCTCCACTTT.